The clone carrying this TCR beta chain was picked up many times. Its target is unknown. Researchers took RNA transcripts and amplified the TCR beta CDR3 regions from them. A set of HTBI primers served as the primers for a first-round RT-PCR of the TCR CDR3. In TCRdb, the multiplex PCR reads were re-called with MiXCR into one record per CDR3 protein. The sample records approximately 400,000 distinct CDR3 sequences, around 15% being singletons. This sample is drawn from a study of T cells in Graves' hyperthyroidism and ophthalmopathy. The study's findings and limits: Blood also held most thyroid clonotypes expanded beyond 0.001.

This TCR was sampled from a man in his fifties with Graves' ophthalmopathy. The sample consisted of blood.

The CDR3 loop is CSATPPGNTEAFF. CDR3 coding DNA: TGCAGTGCTACGCCGCCCGGGAACACTGAAGCTTTCTTT. The gene calls are TRBV20-1 and TRBJ1-1; D unresolved. V gave up 4 bases and J gave up 1 base, with 10 bases separating them. This CDR3 has 13 residues. Germline V gene sequence: CDR1 DFQATT, CDR2 SNEGSKA (reference sequence).